This T cell receptor beta chain was documented in a study of T-cell reconstitution after alpha-beta-depleted transplantation in children. Trimming left V 5 bases short and J 7 bases short, with 18 bases between. This CDR3 is 14 amino acids long. Unique molecular identifiers were incorporated when the TCRbeta library was constructed. One entry per CDR3 protein, called by TCRdb with MiXCR from the PCR reads. The table records about 280,000 distinct CDR3 sequences, 11% of them present only once. This clonotype came up many times. The chain couples TRBV12-3 or TRBV12-4 to TRBJ2-7, with D perhaps TRBD1 or TRBD2 (5 bases each). The specimen was peripheral blood, collected 180 days after TCRalphabeta/CD19-depleted stem cell transplant. This clonotype was obtained from a male patient aged 2-15 years who had a stem cell transplant for chronic granulomatous disease, so the T cells may come from the graft donor. The CDR3 sequence: CASSLRDALIEQYF. The CDR3 DNA sequence: TGTGCCAGCAGTCTCCGGGACGCCTTAATAGAGCAGTACTTC.